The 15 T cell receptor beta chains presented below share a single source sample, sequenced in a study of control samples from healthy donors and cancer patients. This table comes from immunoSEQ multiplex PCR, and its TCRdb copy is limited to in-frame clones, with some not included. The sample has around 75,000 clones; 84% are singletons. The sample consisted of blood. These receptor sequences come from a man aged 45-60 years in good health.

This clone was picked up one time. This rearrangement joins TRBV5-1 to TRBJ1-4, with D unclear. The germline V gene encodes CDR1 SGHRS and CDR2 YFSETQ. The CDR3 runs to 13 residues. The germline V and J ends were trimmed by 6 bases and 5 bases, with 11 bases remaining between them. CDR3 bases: TGCGCCAGCACCTACGACCGGAATGAAAAACTGTTTTTT. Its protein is CASTYDRNEKLFF.

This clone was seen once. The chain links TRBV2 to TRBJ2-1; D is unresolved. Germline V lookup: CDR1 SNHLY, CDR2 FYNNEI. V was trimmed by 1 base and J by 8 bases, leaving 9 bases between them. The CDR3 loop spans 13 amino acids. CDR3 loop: CASSEEPYDEQFF. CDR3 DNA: TGTGCCAGCAGTGAAGAACCCTATGATGAGCAGTTCTTC.

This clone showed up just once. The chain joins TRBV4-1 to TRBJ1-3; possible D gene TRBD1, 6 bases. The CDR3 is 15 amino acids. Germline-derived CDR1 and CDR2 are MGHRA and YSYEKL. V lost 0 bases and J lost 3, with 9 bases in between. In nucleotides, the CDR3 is TGCGCCAGCAGCCAAGATACAGGGTATGGAAACACCATATATTTT. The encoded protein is CASSQDTGYGNTIYF.

CDR3: CASSLGATSTEAFF. CDR3 in DNA: TGTGCCAGCAGCTTAGGGGCTACCAGCACTGAAGCTTTCTTT. The rearrangement links TRBV7-3 to TRBJ1-1; D possibly corresponds to TRBD1 (5 bases). The V gene lost 2 bases and the J gene lost 4 bases, with 11 bases spanning the gap. Looked up from germline, CDR1 is SGHTA and CDR2 is FQGTGA. This CDR3 spans 14 amino acids.

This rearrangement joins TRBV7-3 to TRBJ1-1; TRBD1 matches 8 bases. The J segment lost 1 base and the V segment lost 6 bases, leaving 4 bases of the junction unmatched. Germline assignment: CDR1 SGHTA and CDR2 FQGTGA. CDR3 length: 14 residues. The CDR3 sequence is CASSPGGANTEAFF. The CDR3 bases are TGTGCCAGCAGTCCAGGGGGCGCGAACACTGAAGCTTTCTTT.

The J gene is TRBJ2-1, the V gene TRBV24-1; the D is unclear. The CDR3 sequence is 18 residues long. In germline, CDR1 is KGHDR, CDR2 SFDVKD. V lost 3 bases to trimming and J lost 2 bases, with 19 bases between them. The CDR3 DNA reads TGTGCCACCAGTGATACTCCCCCGACAAGTATAACCTACAATGAGCAGTTCTTC. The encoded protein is CATSDTPPTSITYNEQFF.

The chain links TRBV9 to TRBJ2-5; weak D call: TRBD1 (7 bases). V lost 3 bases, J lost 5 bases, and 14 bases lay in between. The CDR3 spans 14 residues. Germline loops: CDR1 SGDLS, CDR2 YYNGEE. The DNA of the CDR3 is TGTGCCAGCAGCGAGAGGACAGGAGGGGAGACCCAGTACTTC. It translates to CASSERTGGETQYF.

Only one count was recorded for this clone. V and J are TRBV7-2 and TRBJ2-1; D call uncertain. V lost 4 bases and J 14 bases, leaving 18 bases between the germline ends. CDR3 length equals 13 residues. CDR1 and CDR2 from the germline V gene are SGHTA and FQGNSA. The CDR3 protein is CASSSPDLGAEFF. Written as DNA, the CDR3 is TGTGCCAGCAGCTCACCCGATCTAGGTGCGGAGTTCTTC.

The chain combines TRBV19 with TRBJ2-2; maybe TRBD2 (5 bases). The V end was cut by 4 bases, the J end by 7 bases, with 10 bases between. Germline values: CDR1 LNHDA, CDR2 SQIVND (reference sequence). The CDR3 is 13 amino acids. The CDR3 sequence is CASSTTRGGELFF. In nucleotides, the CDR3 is TGTGCCAGTAGTACAACTAGAGGCGGGGAGCTGTTTTTT.

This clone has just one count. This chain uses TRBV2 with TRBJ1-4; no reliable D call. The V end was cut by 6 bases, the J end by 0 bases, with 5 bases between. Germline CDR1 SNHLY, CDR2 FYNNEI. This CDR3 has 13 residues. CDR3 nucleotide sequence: TGTGCCAGCAGATATACAACTAATGAAAAACTGTTTTTT. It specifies CASRYTTNEKLFF.

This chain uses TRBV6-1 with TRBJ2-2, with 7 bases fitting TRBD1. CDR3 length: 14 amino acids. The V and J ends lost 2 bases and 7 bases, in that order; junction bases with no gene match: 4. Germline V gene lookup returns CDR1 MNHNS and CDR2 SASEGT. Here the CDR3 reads CASSETTGFGELFF. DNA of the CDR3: TGTGCCAGCAGTGAAACGACAGGGTTCGGGGAGCTGTTTTTT.

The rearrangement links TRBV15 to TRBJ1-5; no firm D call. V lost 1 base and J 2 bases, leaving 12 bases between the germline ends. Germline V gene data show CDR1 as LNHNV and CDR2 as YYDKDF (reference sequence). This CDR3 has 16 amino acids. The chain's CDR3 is CATSRVRFEGNQPQHF. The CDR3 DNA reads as TGTGCCACCAGCAGAGTGAGGTTTGAGGGCAATCAGCCCCAGCATTTT.

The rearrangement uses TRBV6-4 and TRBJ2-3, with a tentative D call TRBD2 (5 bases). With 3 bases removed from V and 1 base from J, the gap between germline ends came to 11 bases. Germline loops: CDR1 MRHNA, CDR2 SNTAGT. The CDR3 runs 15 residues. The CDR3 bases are TGTGCCAGCAGTGAGGTGAAGGGAGGCACAGATACGCAGTATTTT. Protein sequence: CASSEVKGGTDTQYF.

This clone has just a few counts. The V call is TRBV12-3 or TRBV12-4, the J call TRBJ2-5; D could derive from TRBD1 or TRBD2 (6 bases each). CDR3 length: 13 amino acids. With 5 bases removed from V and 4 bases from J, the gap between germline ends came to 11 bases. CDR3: CASSEGGGETQYF. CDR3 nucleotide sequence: TGTGCCAGCAGTGAGGGGGGAGGAGAGACCCAGTACTTC.

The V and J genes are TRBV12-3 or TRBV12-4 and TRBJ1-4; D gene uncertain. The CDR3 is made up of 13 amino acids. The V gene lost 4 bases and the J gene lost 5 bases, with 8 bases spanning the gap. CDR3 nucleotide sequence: TGTGCCAGCAGTTCATGGCGAAATGAAAAACTGTTTTTT. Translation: CASSSWRNEKLFF.